This is a list of T cell receptor beta chains from one sample in a study of monozygotic twins with cystic fibrosis. Clones were read by immunoSEQ multiplex PCR, and TCRdb kept only the in-frame ones, dropping some. The table records approximately 24,000 clones, roughly 97% of them present only once. Sequencing input: blood. The receptors derive from a girl aged 2 to 9 with cystic fibrosis. Each CDR3 is given with its conserved first and last residue. A D gene is named only where the DNA matches it firmly. Clone sizes are given selectively: once, few, many, or a class where the clone is expanded.

length	V	D	J	size	CDR3	DNA
12	TRBV5-5	-	TRBJ2-7	few	CASTPGTYEQYF	TGTGCCAGCACCCCTGGGACGTACGAGCAGTACTTC
13	TRBV6-4	-	TRBJ2-7	-	CASSPGPEYEQYF	TGTGCCAGCAGCCCGGGACCAGAATACGAGCAGTACTTC
14	TRBV18	TRBD1	TRBJ2-7	-	CASSREQGINEQYF	TGTGCCAGCTCACGTGAACAGGGGATCAACGAGCAGTACTTC
15	TRBV6-5	-	TRBJ2-3	-	CASSYGQANTDTQYF	TGTGCCAGCAGTTACGGGCAGGCTAATACAGATACGCAGTATTTT
13	TRBV7-6	-	TRBJ2-1	-	CASSPQRGNEQFF	TGTGCCAGCAGCCCCCAGCGCGGAAATGAGCAGTTCTTC
14	TRBV19	TRBD1	TRBJ1-4	-	CASSMGTGSEKLFF	TGTGCCAGTAGTATGGGGACAGGGAGTGAAAAACTGTTTTTT
16	TRBV7-9	TRBD2	TRBJ2-1	-	CASSLSGTSVDNEQFF	TGTGCCAGCAGCCTATCCGGGACTAGCGTAGACAATGAGCAGTTCTTC
13	TRBV29-1	TRBD1	TRBJ2-4	-	CSAEGSGGNIQYF	TGCAGCGCTGAGGGGTCAGGGGGCAACATTCAGTACTTC
19	TRBV28	TRBD1	TRBJ2-6	-	CASSTPGTGGLSGANVLTF	TGTGCCAGCAGTACGCCCGGGACAGGGGGCCTCTCTGGGGCCAACGTCCTGACTTTC
14	TRBV30	-	TRBJ2-7	-	CAWSALPPQGEQYF	TGTGCCTGGAGTGCCCTACCTCCCCAGGGGGAGCAGTACTTC
15	TRBV4-2	TRBD2	TRBJ2-7	-	CASSQDVAGASEQYF	TGTGCCAGCAGCCAAGATGTAGCGGGAGCTTCCGAGCAGTACTTC
17	TRBV18	TRBD2	TRBJ2-7	-	CASSPPGYTSGAYEQYF	TGTGCCAGCTCACCACCTGGGTACACTAGCGGGGCATACGAGCAGTACTTC
15	TRBV21-1	-	TRBJ2-7	-	CASIVGKRGSYEQYF	TGTGCCAGCATTGTCGGGAAGAGGGGCTCCTACGAGCAGTACTTC
17	TRBV4-2	-	TRBJ2-2	-	CASSLSPLGANTGELFF	TGTGCCAGCAGCCTAAGCCCTCTGGGCGCGAACACCGGGGAGCTGTTTTTT
15	TRBV5-4	-	TRBJ2-3	-	CASSFEIPRTDTQYF	TGTGCCAGCAGCTTCGAAATCCCCCGCACAGATACGCAGTATTTT
13	TRBV27	-	TRBJ2-3	-	CASSLLSTDTQYF	TGTGCCAGCAGTCTCCTAAGCACAGATACGCAGTATTTT
15	TRBV7-6	TRBD1	TRBJ2-7	-	CASSDRDRSLNGQYF	TGTGCCAGCAGCGACCGGGACAGGTCCCTCAACGGGCAGTACTTC
13	TRBV5-1	-	TRBJ1-3	-	CASSSGQRNTIYF	TGCGCCAGCAGCTCAGGACAGAGAAACACCATATATTTT
15	TRBV2	-	TRBJ1-1	-	CASRTWGGMNTEAFF	TGTGCCAGCAGAACCTGGGGGGGAATGAACACTGAAGCTTTCTTT
13	TRBV6-5	TRBD1	TRBJ2-1	-	CATRQGVIDEQFF	TGTGCCACCCGACAGGGGGTTATCGATGAGCAGTTCTTC
16	TRBV9	TRBD2	TRBJ2-5	-	CASSVYQGLAQETQYF	TGTGCCAGCAGCGTCTACCAGGGACTAGCCCAAGAGACCCAGTACTTC
12	TRBV27	-	TRBJ1-1	few	CASSRAGGVAFF	TGTGCCAGCAGCCGCGCGGGCGGGGTAGCTTTCTTT
13	TRBV29-1	-	TRBJ2-2	-	CSVVPGIPGELFF	TGCAGCGTTGTACCAGGGATCCCCGGGGAGCTGTTTTTT
18	TRBV4-1	TRBD2	TRBJ2-1	-	CASSQMSGRAVGGNEQFF	TGCGCCAGCAGCCAAATGAGCGGGAGGGCCGTCGGGGGCAATGAGCAGTTCTTC
13	TRBV19	TRBD1	TRBJ2-7	-	CASSWDRYYEQYF	TGTGCCAGTAGTTGGGACAGATACTACGAGCAGTACTTC
18	TRBV7-9	TRBD2	TRBJ2-6	-	CASSQSGTSGSGANVLTF	TGTGCCAGCAGCCAATCCGGGACTAGCGGTTCTGGGGCCAACGTCCTGACTTTC
15	TRBV6-4	TRBD2	TRBJ2-5	-	CASSDRAGEGETQYF	TGTGCCAGCAGTGACCGAGCGGGAGAGGGAGAGACCCAGTACTTC
16	TRBV4-2	-	TRBJ1-2	-	CASSQDPRGRDYGYTF	TGTGCCAGCAGCCAAGACCCCAGGGGTCGGGACTATGGCTACACCTTC
17	TRBV5-5	TRBD1	TRBJ2-2	-	CASSTGQAAANTGELFF	TGTGCCAGCAGCACCGGACAGGCGGCCGCGAACACCGGGGAGCTGTTTTTT
16	TRBV9	TRBD2	TRBJ2-1	-	CASSPPSQRDHNEQFF	TGTGCCAGCAGCCCTCCTAGCCAGCGGGACCACAATGAGCAGTTCTTC
14	TRBV9	TRBD1	TRBJ1-4	-	CASSAGTGGGKLFF	TGTGCCAGCAGCGCCGGGACAGGGGGAGGAAAACTGTTTTTT
15	TRBV9	TRBD2	TRBJ2-3	-	CASSVAGLEPDTQYF	TGTGCCAGCAGCGTGGCGGGACTAGAACCAGATACGCAGTATTTT
15	TRBV6-4	TRBD2	TRBJ2-1	-	CASSALAGGPNEQFF	TGTGCCAGCAGTGCATTAGCGGGAGGGCCGAATGAGCAGTTCTTC
18	TRBV7-3	-	TRBJ1-2	-	CASSPSPRRPTFVDGYTF	TGTGCCAGCAGCCCAAGCCCAAGGAGACCTACCTTTGTCGATGGCTACACCTTC
12	TRBV2	-	TRBJ1-2	once	CASSVSSYGYTF	TGTGCCAGCAGCGTCTCCAGCTATGGCTACACCTTC
15	TRBV2	TRBD1	TRBJ1-1	-	CASRATGLGNTEAFF	TGTGCCAGCAGGGCGACAGGGTTAGGGAACACTGAAGCTTTCTTT
18	TRBV18	TRBD1	TRBJ2-7	-	CASSPRDRVARSSYEQYF	TGTGCCAGCTCACCCCGGGACAGGGTGGCTAGGAGCTCCTACGAGCAGTACTTC
15	TRBV7-2	TRBD1	TRBJ1-2	-	CASSFYRGLDYGYTF	TGTGCCAGCAGCTTCTACAGGGGGCTAGACTATGGCTACACCTTC
16	TRBV9	-	TRBJ2-2	-	CASSPRSGLSPGELFF	TGTGCCAGCAGCCCGAGATCGGGACTTTCCCCCGGGGAGCTGTTTTTT
13	TRBV9	TRBD1	TRBJ1-2	-	CASSRQGAHGYTF	TGTGCCAGCAGTCGACAGGGGGCTCACGGCTACACCTTC
14	TRBV5-1	TRBD1	TRBJ2-3	-	CASRYGTATDTQYF	TGCGCCAGCAGGTACGGGACAGCCACAGATACGCAGTATTTT
15	TRBV2	-	TRBJ1-5	-	CASRAGQTSNQPQHF	TGTGCCAGCAGGGCAGGACAGACCAGCAATCAGCCCCAGCATTTT
17	TRBV28	-	TRBJ1-5	-	CASTVPEGRFSNQPQHF	TGTGCCAGCACCGTTCCGGAGGGGCGATTTAGCAATCAGCCCCAGCATTTT
13	TRBV10-3	-	TRBJ1-5	-	CATRQRGNQPQHF	TGTGCCACCCGACAGAGGGGGAATCAGCCCCAGCATTTT
17	TRBV19	TRBD1	TRBJ2-1	-	CASSMGTGFNSYNEQFF	TGTGCCAGTAGTATGGGGACAGGGTTTAACTCCTACAATGAGCAGTTCTTC
16	TRBV4-1	-	TRBJ2-5	once	CASSPEAGLIRETQYF	TGCGCCAGCAGCCCAGAGGCGGGACTTATAAGAGAGACCCAGTACTTC
14	TRBV27	-	TRBJ2-7	-	CASTRAGELREQYF	TGTGCCAGCACTCGCGCAGGGGAGCTCCGGGAGCAGTACTTC
12	TRBV10-3	-	TRBJ1-2	once	CANRGGDYGYTF	TGTGCCAACCGGGGGGGAGACTATGGCTACACCTTC
13	TRBV5-1	-	TRBJ1-1	-	CASSVQLNTEAFF	TGCGCCAGCAGCGTACAGCTAAACACTGAAGCTTTCTTT
14	TRBV2	-	TRBJ2-7	once	CASSVGGGPYEQYF	TGTGCCAGCAGTGTAGGAGGGGGCCCCTACGAGCAGTACTTC
11	TRBV11-2	-	TRBJ1-1	-	CASSLAREAFF	TGTGCCAGCAGCTTAGCAAGAGAAGCTTTCTTT
15	TRBV28	TRBD2	TRBJ2-1	-	CASSLGTSGRGEQFF	TGTGCCAGCAGCCTCGGGACTAGCGGGAGGGGTGAGCAGTTCTTC
16	TRBV2	-	TRBJ2-7	-	CASSDFGQRVTYEQYF	TGTGCCAGCAGTGATTTTGGCCAGCGGGTAACCTACGAGCAGTACTTC
16	TRBV5-5	-	TRBJ2-3	-	CASSVAGTPNTDTQYF	TGTGCCAGCAGCGTAGCCGGGACTCCTAACACAGATACGCAGTATTTT
14	TRBV29-1	TRBD1	TRBJ1-1	-	CSAGTGVMNTEAFF	TGCAGCGCCGGGACAGGGGTCATGAACACTGAAGCTTTCTTT
15	TRBV4-2	-	TRBJ2-7	-	CASSQELAAHYEQYF	TGTGCCAGCAGCCAAGAACTAGCCGCACACTACGAGCAGTACTTC
12	TRBV10-3	TRBD1	TRBJ1-1	once	CAISPGGAEAFF	TGTGCCATCAGTCCAGGGGGTGCTGAAGCTTTCTTT